This T cell receptor beta chain is drawn from a study of molecular identifiers for immune sequencing clone quantification. Turning to the study itself: Sequencing covered four of five parts into which replicate RNA from around 20,000 or 100,000 naive CD8 cells was split.

Study-wide results and limits: A shared barcode on identical TCR molecules could lead to underestimated sizes for highly expanded clones.

A CD8+CD4-CCR7+CD45RA+ phenotype served as the sorting definition for naive CD8 T cells. The table lists this clonotype with many counts. The antigen is not known. V was clipped by 6 bases and J by 0 bases, with 3 bases between them. This CDR3 has 13 residues. CDR1 and CDR2 from the germline V gene are MDHEN and SYDVKM. Library preparation followed earlier protocols using designated TCR primers. TCRdb independently ran MiXCR on the PCR reads; one entry per CDR3 protein. Among tens of thousands of distinct CDR3 sequences listed, just over 35% were seen once. Sample: naive CD8+ T cells from blood, with Jurkat cell RNA spiked in. The subset denotes: FACS-sorted CD8+CD4-CCR7+CD45RA+ naive T cells. The rearrangement uses TRBV28 and TRBJ2-6; D is unclear. This clonotype originated in a human donor in good health. Some libraries in this study had Jurkat cell RNA spiked in. The CDR3, as DNA: TGTGCCAGCAGAGCCTCTGGGGCCAACGTCCTGACTTTC. This sequence encodes CASRASGANVLTF.